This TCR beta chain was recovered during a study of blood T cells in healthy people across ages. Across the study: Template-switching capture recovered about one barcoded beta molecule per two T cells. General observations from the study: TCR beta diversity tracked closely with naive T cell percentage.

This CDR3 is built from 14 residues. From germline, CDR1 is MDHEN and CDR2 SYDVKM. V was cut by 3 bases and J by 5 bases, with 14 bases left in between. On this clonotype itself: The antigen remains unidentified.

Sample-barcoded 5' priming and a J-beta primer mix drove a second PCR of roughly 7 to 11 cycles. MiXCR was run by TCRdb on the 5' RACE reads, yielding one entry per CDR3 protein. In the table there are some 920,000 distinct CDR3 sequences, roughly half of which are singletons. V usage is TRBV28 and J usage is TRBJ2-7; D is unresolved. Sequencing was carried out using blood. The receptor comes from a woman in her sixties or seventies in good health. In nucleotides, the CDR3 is TGTGCCAGCAGTTTTTTCAAACCGGGCAACGAGCAGTACTTC. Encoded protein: CASSFFKPGNEQYF.